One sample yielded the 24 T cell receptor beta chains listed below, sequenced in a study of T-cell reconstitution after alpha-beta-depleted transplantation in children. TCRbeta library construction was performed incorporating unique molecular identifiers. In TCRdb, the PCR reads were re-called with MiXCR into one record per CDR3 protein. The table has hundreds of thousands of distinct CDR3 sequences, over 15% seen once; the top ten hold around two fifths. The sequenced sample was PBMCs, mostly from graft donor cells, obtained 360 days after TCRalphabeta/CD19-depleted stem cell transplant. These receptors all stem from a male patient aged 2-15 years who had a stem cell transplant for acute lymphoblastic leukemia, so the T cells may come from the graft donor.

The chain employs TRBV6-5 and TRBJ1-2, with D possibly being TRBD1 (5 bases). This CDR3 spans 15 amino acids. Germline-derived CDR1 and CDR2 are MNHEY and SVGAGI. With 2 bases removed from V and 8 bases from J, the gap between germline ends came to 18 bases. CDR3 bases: TGTGCCAGCAGTTACGAAGAAGGGGTTAGGTGGGGCTACACCTTC. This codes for CASSYEEGVRWGYTF.

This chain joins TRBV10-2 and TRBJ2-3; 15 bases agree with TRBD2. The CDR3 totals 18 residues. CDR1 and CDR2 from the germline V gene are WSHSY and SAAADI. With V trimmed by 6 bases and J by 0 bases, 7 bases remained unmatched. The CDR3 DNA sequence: TGCGCCAGCAGCCTCGGACTAGCGGGGGGGGATAGCACAGATACGCAGTATTTT. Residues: CASSLGLAGGDSTDTQYF.

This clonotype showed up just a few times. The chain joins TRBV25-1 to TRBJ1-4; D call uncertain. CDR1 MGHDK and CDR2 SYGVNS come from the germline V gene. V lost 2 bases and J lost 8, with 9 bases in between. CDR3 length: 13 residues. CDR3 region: CASSEGIAEKLFF. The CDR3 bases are TGTGCCAGCAGTGAAGGGATTGCCGAAAAACTGTTTTTT.

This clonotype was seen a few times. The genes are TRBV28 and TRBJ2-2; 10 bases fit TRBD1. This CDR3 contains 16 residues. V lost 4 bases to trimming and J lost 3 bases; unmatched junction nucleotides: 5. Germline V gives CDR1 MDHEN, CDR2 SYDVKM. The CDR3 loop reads CASSSPGTGDTGELFF. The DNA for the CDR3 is TGTGCCAGCAGTTCCCCGGGGACAGGGGACACCGGGGAGCTGTTTTTT.

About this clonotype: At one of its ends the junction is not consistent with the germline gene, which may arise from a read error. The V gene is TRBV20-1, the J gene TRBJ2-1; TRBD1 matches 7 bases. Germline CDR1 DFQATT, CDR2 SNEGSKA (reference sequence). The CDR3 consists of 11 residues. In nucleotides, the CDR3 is TGCAGTGCTAGAGATCAGGAACAGGGGATCTTC. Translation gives CSARDQEQGIF.

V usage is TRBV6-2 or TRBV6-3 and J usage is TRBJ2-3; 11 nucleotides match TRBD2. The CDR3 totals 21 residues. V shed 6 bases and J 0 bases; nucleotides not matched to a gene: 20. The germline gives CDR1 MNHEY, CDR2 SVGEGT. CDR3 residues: CASRRGYPRLAGSASTDTQYF. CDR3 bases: TGTGCCAGCAGGAGGGGTTACCCAAGACTAGCGGGGAGTGCTAGCACAGATACGCAGTATTTT.

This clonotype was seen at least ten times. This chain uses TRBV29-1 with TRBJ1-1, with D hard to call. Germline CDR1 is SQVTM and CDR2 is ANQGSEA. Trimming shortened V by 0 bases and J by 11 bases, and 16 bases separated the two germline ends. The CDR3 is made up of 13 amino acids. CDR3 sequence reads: CSVEDRTRAGAFF. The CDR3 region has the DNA TGCAGCGTTGAAGATCGGACTAGGGCCGGGGCTTTCTTT.

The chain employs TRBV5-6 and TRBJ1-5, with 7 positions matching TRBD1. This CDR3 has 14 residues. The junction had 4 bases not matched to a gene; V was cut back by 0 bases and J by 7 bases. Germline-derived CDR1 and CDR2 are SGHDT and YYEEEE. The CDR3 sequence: CASSLDRGDQPQHF. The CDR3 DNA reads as TGTGCCAGCAGCTTGGACAGGGGTGACCAGCCCCAGCATTTT.

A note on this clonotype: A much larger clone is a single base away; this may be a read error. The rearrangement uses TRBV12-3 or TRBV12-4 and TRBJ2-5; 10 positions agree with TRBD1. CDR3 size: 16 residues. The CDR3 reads CVSSSPRTGGGETQYF. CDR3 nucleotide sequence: TGTGTCAGCAGTTCCCCACGGACAGGGGGTGGAGAGACCCAGTACTTC.

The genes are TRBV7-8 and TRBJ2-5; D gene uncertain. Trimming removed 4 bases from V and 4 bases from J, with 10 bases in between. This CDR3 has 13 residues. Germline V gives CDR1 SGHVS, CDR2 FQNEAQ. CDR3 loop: CASSSNLGETQYF. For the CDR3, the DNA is TGTGCCAGCAGCTCAAATTTGGGAGAGACCCAGTACTTC. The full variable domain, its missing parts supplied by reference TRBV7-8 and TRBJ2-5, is GAGVSQSPRYKVAKRGQDVALRCDPISGHVSLFWYQQALGQGPEFLTYFQNEAQLDKSGLPSDRFFAERPEGSVSTLKIQRTQQEDSAVYLCASSSNLGETQYFGPGTRLLVL.

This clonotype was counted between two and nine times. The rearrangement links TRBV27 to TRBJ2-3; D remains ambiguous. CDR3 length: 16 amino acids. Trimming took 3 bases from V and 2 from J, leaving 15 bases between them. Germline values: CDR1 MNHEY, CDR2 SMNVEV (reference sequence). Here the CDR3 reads CASSFTGSSPTDTQYF. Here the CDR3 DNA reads TGTGCCAGCAGTTTTACCGGGTCTAGTCCCACAGATACGCAGTATTTT.

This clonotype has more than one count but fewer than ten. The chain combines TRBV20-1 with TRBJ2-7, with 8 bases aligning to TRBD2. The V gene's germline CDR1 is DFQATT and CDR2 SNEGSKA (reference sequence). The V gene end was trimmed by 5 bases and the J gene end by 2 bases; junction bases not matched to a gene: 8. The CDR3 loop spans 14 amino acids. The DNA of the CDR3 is TGCAGTGCTGGCCCGGCGGGGGGAACCTACGAGCAGTACTTC. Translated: CSAGPAGGTYEQYF.

As DNA, the CDR3 is TGCGCCAGCAGGCTACTAGGGGCGCGAGGGGATGGCTACACCTTC. Translating gives CASRLLGARGDGYTF. The rearrangement joins TRBV4-3 to TRBJ1-2, with D perhaps TRBD1 (5 bases). The CDR3 consists of 15 residues. V shed 6 bases and J shed 6 bases, with 20 bases lying between them. CDR1 is LGHNA, CDR2 YSLEER, per germline.

The CDR3 sequence is CASSLRNRDNTEAFF. CDR3 DNA: TGTGCCAGCAGCTTAAGGAACAGGGATAACACTGAAGCTTTCTTT. This chain uses TRBV5-4 with TRBJ1-1; tentatively, D is TRBD1 (6 bases). V was clipped by 2 bases and J by 2 bases, with 13 bases between them. CDR1 SGHNT and CDR2 YYREEE come from the germline V gene (reference sequence). The CDR3 totals 15 residues.

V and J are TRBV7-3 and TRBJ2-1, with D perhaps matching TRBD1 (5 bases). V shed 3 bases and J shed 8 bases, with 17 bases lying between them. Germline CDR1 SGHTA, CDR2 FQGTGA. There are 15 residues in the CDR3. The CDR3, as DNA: TGTGCCAGCAGCTTCTCCGGGCTTACAGGCGATGAGCAGTTCTTC. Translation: CASSFSGLTGDEQFF.

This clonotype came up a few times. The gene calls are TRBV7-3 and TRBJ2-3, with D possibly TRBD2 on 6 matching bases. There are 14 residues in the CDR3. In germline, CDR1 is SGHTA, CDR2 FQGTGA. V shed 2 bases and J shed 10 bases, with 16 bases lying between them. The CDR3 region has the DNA TGTGCCAGCAGCTTATGGGGACTTAAAGGGGCGCAGTATTTT. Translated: CASSLWGLKGAQYF. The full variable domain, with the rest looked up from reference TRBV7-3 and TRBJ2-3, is GAGVSQTPSNKVTEKGKYVELRCDPISGHTALYWYRQSLGQGPEFLIYFQGTGAADDSGLPNDRFFAVRPEGSVSTLKIQRTERGDSAVYLCASSLWGLKGAQYFGPGTRLTVL.

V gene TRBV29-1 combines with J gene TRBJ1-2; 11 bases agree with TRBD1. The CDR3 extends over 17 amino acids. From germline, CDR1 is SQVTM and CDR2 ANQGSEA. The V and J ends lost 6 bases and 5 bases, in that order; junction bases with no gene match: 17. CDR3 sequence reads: CSVRGDTPGQGVYGYTF. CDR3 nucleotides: TGCAGCGTGAGGGGAGACACCCCGGGACAGGGGGTGTATGGCTACACCTTC.

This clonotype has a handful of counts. This CDR3 reads CAISEGVGQLNTDTQYF. For the CDR3, the DNA is TGTGCCATCAGTGAAGGCGTGGGACAGCTAAACACAGATACGCAGTATTTT. V usage is TRBV10-3 and J usage is TRBJ2-3; 7 bases line up with TRBD1. The CDR3 runs to 17 residues. Germline assignment: CDR1 ENHRY and CDR2 SYGVKD. Unmatched junction bases numbered 11, after V lost 3 bases and J lost 2 bases.

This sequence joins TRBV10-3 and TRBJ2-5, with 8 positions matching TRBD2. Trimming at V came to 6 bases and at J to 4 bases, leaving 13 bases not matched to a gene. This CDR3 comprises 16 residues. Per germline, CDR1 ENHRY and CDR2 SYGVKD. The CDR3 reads CAISGGGQRSRETQYF. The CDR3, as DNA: TGTGCCATCAGCGGCGGGGGGCAAAGGAGTCGAGAGACCCAGTACTTC.

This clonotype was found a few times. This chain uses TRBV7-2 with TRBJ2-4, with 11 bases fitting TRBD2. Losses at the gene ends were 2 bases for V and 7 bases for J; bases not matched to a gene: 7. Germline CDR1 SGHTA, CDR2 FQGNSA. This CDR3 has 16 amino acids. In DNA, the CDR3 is TGTGCCAGCAGCTTAACTAGCGGGAGACTAAGTAACATTCAGTACTTC. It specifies CASSLTSGRLSNIQYF.

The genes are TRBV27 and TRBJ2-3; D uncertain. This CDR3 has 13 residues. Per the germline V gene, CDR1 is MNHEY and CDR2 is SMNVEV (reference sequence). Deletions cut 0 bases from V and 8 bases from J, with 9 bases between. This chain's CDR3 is CASSLSLRSTQYF. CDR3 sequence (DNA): TGTGCCAGCAGTTTATCCCTTAGGAGTACGCAGTATTTT.

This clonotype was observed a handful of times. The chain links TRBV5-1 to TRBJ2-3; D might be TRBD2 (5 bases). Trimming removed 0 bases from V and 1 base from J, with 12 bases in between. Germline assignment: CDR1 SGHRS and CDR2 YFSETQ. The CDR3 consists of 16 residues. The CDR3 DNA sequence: TGCGCCAGCAGCTTGGAGCTAGCCGGGGGCACAGATACGCAGTATTTT. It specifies CASSLELAGGTDTQYF.

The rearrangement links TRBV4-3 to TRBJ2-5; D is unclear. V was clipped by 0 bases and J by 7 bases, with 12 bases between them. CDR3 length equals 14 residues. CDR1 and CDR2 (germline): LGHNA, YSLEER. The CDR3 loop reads CASSQDTLWATQYF. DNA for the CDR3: TGCGCCAGCAGCCAAGATACCCTTTGGGCGACCCAGTACTTC.

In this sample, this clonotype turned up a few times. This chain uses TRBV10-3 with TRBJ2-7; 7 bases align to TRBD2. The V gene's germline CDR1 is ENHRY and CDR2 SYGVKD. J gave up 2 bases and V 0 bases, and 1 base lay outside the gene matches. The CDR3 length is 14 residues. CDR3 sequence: CAISESGGTYEQYF. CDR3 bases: TGTGCCATCAGTGAGTCGGGGGGGACCTACGAGCAGTACTTC.